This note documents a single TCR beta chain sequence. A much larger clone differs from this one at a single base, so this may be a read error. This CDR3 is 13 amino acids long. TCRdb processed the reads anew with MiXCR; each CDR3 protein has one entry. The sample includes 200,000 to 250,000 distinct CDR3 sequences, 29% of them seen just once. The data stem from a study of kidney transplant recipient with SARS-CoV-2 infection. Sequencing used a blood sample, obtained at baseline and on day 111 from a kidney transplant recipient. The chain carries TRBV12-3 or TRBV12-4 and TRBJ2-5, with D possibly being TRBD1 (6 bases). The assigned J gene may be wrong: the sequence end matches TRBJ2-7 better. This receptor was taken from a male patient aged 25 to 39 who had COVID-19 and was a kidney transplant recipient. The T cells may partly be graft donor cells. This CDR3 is CAGSLSTGSEQYF. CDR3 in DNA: TGTGCCGGCAGTTTATCTACAGGGTCCGAGCAGTACTTC.